Listed below are T cell receptor beta chains from one sample, sequenced in a study of blood T cell repertoires in COVID-19. The table came from immunoSEQ multiplex PCR; TCRdb's copy has only in-frame clones and leaves some out. The sample lists under 75,000 clones; about four fifths were seen once. The material sequenced was peripheral blood. The receptors shown here come from a man between 60 and 75 years old with COVID-19, enrolled during active disease. Each CDR3 is given with its conserved first and last residue. The D gene is left open where the match is weak. Not all rows give a size; the values are once, few, many and, for expanded clones, a class.

D: NA; size: once; J: TRBJ1-1; V: TRBV7-3; CDR3: CASSPITGSEAFF; DNA: TGTGCCAGCAGCCCTATAACAGGGAGCGAAGCTTTCTTT
D: NA; size: NA; J: TRBJ2-3; V: TRBV10-2; CDR3: CASRPRQSTDTQYF; DNA: TGCGCCAGCAGGCCACGACAGAGCACAGATACGCAGTATTTT
D: NA; size: NA; J: TRBJ2-5; V: TRBV5-1; CDR3: CASSLSGGPETQYF; DNA: TGCGCCAGCAGCTTGTCGGGGGGCCCAGAGACCCAGTACTTC
D: NA; size: NA; J: TRBJ1-3; V: TRBV4-1; CDR3: CASSQGAGRDSGNTIYF; DNA: TGCGCCAGCAGCCAAGGGGCGGGACGGGACTCTGGAAACACCATATATTTT
D: TRBD1; size: NA; J: TRBJ2-2; V: TRBV4-2; CDR3: CASSPPGQGYTGELFF; DNA: TGTGCCAGCAGCCCTCCGGGACAGGGTTACACCGGGGAGCTGTTTTTT
D: TRBD1; size: NA; J: TRBJ1-4; V: TRBV28; CDR3: CASSLGTGVAKLFF; DNA: TGTGCCAGCAGTTTAGGGACAGGGGTGGCGAAACTGTTTTTT
D: NA; size: NA; J: TRBJ1-1; V: TRBV29-1; CDR3: CSDERGSTEAFF; DNA: TGCAGCGACGAAAGGGGGAGCACTGAAGCTTTCTTT
D: NA; size: NA; J: TRBJ2-5; V: TRBV5-4; CDR3: CASSLDRDETQYF; DNA: TGTGCCAGCAGCTTGGACAGGGATGAGACCCAGTACTTC
D: NA; size: NA; J: TRBJ1-5; V: TRBV21-1; CDR3: CASSRGADFNQPQHF; DNA: TGTGCCAGCTCCAGGGGGGCAGACTTCAATCAGCCCCAGCATTTT
D: NA; size: once; J: TRBJ1-5; V: TRBV10-2; CDR3: CASSETRGGQPQHF; DNA: TGCGCCAGCAGTGAGACAAGGGGTGGACAGCCCCAGCATTTT
D: TRBD1; size: NA; J: TRBJ1-6; V: TRBV27; CDR3: CASRTTGYNSPLHF; DNA: TGTGCCAGCAGAACGACAGGGTATAATTCACCCCTCCACTTT
D: NA; size: once; J: TRBJ1-2; V: TRBV6-5; CDR3: CASRRTEQFYGYTF; DNA: TGTGCCAGCCGGAGGACAGAGCAATTCTATGGCTACACCTTC
D: NA; size: once; J: TRBJ1-1; V: TRBV3-1/TRBV3-2; CDR3: CASSLTGTLNTEAFF; DNA: TGTGCCAGCAGCCTCACCGGGACATTGAACACTGAAGCTTTCTTT
D: NA; size: NA; J: TRBJ1-2; V: TRBV19; CDR3: CASSQGYYGYTF; DNA: TGTGCCAGTAGTCAGGGATACTATGGCTACACCTTC
D: TRBD1; size: once; J: TRBJ1-1; V: TRBV19; CDR3: CASTTQQGIGTTGAFF; DNA: TGTGCCAGTACCACCCAACAGGGGATTGGGACCACTGGGGCTTTCTTT
D: NA; size: NA; J: TRBJ1-1; V: TRBV28; CDR3: CASSPQGRNTEAFF; DNA: TGTGCCAGCAGTCCACAGGGAAGGAACACTGAAGCTTTCTTT
D: TRBD2; size: few; J: TRBJ2-2; V: TRBV7-9; CDR3: CASSLVSGGRPNTGELFF; DNA: TGTGCCAGCAGCTTAGTAAGTGGCGGGAGGCCGAACACCGGGGAGCTGTTTTTT
D: NA; size: once; J: TRBJ1-6; V: TRBV5-1; CDR3: CASSFDRRNSPLHF; DNA: TGCGCCAGCAGCTTTGACAGGAGGAATTCACCCCTCCACTTT
D: NA; size: NA; J: TRBJ1-1; V: TRBV10-3; CDR3: CAISEPDSAAFF; DNA: TGTGCCATCAGTGAGCCGGACAGTGCGGCTTTCTTT
D: TRBD1; size: NA; J: TRBJ1-1; V: TRBV30; CDR3: CAWSPGTGEAFF; DNA: TGTGCCTGGAGTCCCGGGACAGGTGAAGCTTTCTTT
D: TRBD2; size: NA; J: TRBJ2-3; V: TRBV24-1; CDR3: CATSEPGTITDTQYF; DNA: TGTGCCACCAGTGAGCCCGGGACTATCACAGATACGCAGTATTTT
D: TRBD2; size: NA; J: TRBJ2-7; V: TRBV5-1; CDR3: CASSGGVFIHF; DNA: TGCGCCAGCAGCGGGGGGGTTTTCATACACTTC
D: TRBD2; size: once; J: TRBJ2-5; V: TRBV7-6; CDR3: CASSLDVAGGSQETQYF; DNA: TGTGCCAGCAGCTTAGATGTAGCGGGAGGGAGCCAAGAGACCCAGTACTTC
D: TRBD2; size: NA; J: TRBJ2-7; V: TRBV24-1; CDR3: CATSDPGLAGDEQYF; DNA: TGTGCCACCAGTGACCCGGGACTAGCGGGAGACGAGCAGTACTTC
D: NA; size: NA; J: TRBJ1-2; V: TRBV4-1; CDR3: CASSQPVRGVYGYTF; DNA: TGCGCCAGCAGCCAACCGGTCAGGGGAGTCTATGGCTACACCTTC
D: TRBD1; size: NA; J: TRBJ1-6; V: TRBV15; CDR3: CATSRDPARTGGKSPLHF; DNA: TGTGCCACCAGCAGAGATCCTGCGCGGACAGGGGGCAAGTCACCCCTCCACTTT
D: TRBD1; size: NA; J: TRBJ2-7; V: TRBV18; CDR3: CASSPGTGGIGYEQYF; DNA: TGTGCCAGCTCACCCGGGACAGGGGGGATTGGCTACGAGCAGTACTTC
D: NA; size: NA; J: TRBJ1-1; V: TRBV29-1; CDR3: CSVEDPTRGTVTEAFF; DNA: TGCAGCGTTGAAGATCCGACAAGGGGGACGGTCACTGAAGCTTTCTTT
D: NA; size: few; J: TRBJ1-6; V: TRBV7-2; CDR3: CASSPRRLSPLHF; DNA: TGTGCCAGCAGCCCCCGGAGGTTATCACCCCTCCACTTT
D: NA; size: NA; J: TRBJ1-1; V: TRBV24-1; CDR3: CATSDLNRDEAFF; DNA: TGTGCCACCAGTGACCTGAACAGAGATGAAGCTTTCTTT
D: NA; size: NA; J: TRBJ2-2; V: TRBV6-5; CDR3: CASRRGTGELFF; DNA: TGTGCCAGCAGGCGGGGCACCGGGGAGCTGTTTTTT
D: TRBD1; size: NA; J: TRBJ1-2; V: TRBV5-1; CDR3: CASSLDTGVGYTF; DNA: TGCGCCAGCAGCTTGGATACAGGGGTTGGCTACACCTTC
D: NA; size: few; J: TRBJ1-5; V: TRBV6-1; CDR3: CASSELLDQPQHF; DNA: TGTGCCAGCAGTGAATTATTAGATCAGCCCCAGCATTTT
D: TRBD2; size: NA; J: TRBJ2-7; V: TRBV4-1; CDR3: CASSQSGRARSYEQYF; DNA: TGCGCCAGCAGCCAAAGCGGGAGGGCCCGGTCCTACGAGCAGTACTTC
D: TRBD1; size: NA; J: TRBJ1-5; V: TRBV28; CDR3: CASYSTGGYGGNQPQHF; DNA: TGTGCCAGTTACTCGACAGGGGGTTATGGTGGCAATCAGCCCCAGCATTTT
D: TRBD1; size: few; J: TRBJ2-7; V: TRBV2; CDR3: CATSRWTGVLGEQYF; DNA: TGTGCCACCAGCAGATGGACAGGGGTTTTGGGCGAGCAGTACTTC
D: TRBD1; size: NA; J: TRBJ2-1; V: TRBV29-1; CDR3: CSARRPGQGIYNEQFF; DNA: TGCAGCGCTCGTCGGCCAGGACAGGGGATCTACAATGAGCAGTTCTTC
D: TRBD1; size: NA; J: TRBJ1-5; V: TRBV6-5; CDR3: CASRQTGTSNQPQHF; DNA: TGTGCCAGCAGACAGACAGGGACCAGCAATCAGCCCCAGCATTTT
D: NA; size: NA; J: TRBJ1-5; V: TRBV28; CDR3: CASRFQENQPQHF; DNA: TGTGCCAGCAGATTTCAGGAAAATCAGCCCCAGCATTTT
D: NA; size: NA; J: TRBJ1-5; V: TRBV7-3; CDR3: CASTNRQDQPQHF; DNA: TGTGCCAGCACAAACAGGCAGGATCAGCCCCAGCATTTT
D: NA; size: NA; J: TRBJ1-3; V: TRBV24-1; CDR3: CATSDFWLGQGRRNTIYF; DNA: TGTGCCACCAGTGATTTTTGGTTGGGGCAGGGAAGAAGAAACACCATATATTTT
D: NA; size: once; J: TRBJ1-2; V: TRBV20-1; CDR3: CSASGESSYGYTF; DNA: TGCAGTGCTAGTGGGGAGTCCTCATATGGCTACACCTTC
D: NA; size: NA; J: TRBJ2-1; V: TRBV10-2; CDR3: CASSESFLSLQGRVDNEQFF; DNA: TGCGCCAGCAGTGAGTCATTCTTGAGTTTGCAGGGTAGGGTTGACAATGAGCAGTTCTTC